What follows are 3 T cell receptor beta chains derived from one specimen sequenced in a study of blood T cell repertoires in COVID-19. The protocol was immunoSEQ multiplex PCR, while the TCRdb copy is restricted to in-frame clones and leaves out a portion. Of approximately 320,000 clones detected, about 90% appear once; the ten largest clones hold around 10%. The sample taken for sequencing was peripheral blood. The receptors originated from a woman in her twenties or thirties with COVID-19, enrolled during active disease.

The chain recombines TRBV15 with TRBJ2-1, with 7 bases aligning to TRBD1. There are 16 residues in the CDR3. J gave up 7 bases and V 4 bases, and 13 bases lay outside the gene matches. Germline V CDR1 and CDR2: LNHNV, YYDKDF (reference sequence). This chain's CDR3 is CATSKNRGRSENEQFF. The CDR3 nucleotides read TGTGCCACCAGCAAGAACAGGGGCCGGTCGGAAAATGAGCAGTTCTTC.

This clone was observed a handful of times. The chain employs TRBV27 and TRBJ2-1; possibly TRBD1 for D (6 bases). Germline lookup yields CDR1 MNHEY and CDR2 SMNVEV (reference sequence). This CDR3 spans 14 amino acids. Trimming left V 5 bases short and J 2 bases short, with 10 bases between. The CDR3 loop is CASSPRDTYNEQFF. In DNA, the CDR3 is TGTGCCAGCAGTCCCCGGGACACCTACAATGAGCAGTTCTTC.

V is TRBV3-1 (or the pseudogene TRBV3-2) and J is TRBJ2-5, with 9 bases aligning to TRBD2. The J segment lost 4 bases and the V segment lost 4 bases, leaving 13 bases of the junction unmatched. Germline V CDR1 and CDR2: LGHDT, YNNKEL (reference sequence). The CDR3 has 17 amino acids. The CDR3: CASSPGAGGGAGETQYF. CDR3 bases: TGTGCCAGCAGCCCCGGGGCTGGCGGGGGGGCCGGAGAGACCCAGTACTTC.